This TCR beta chain was sequenced for a study of cytomegalovirus exposure and HLA in healthy donors. Concerning this clone: Its antigen is unknown.

Clones were read by immunoSEQ multiplex PCR, and TCRdb kept only the in-frame ones, dropping some. The data contain under 150,000 clones, 91% of them singletons. Study-level points and caveats: The study labeled fewer than 200 TCR beta chains cytomegalovirus-associated. According to a later analysis, TCR clusters from the first cohort tended to co-occur in the roughly 110 validation repertoires. Rarity held for most TCR sequences, but there were some public TCRs that occurred in many donors. The classifier was said to identify cytomegalovirus status with high specificity and sensitivity.

Germline-derived CDR1 and CDR2 are LGHNT and FRNRAP. This CDR3 has 15 residues. V was pared by 1 base and J by 1 base, with 10 bases between. V is TRBV12-5 and J is TRBJ2-5; TRBD1 is a possible D gene (6 bases). Material for sequencing was PBMCs. This clonotype originated in a man aged 18 to 30 in good health and CMV-seronegative. The CDR3 loop reads CASGLDQDSQETQYF. In DNA form, the CDR3 reads TGTGCTAGTGGTTTGGACCAGGACAGCCAAGAGACCCAGTACTTC.